These 21 T cell receptor beta chains were sequenced from one sample in a study of radiotherapy plus CTLA-4 blockade in lung cancer. The method was immunoSEQ multiplex PCR; TCRdb's version includes in-frame clones alone and lacks a portion of them. The sample carries tens of thousands of clones, approximately 80% recorded once. The specimen comprised peripheral blood, sampled from a patient treated with radiotherapy plus ipilimumab. The receptors shown here come from a human donor with non-small cell lung cancer who had a complete response to radiotherapy plus ipilimumab.

The chain joins TRBV19 to TRBJ2-7; possibly TRBD1 for D (6 bases). Trimming removed 10 bases from V and 4 bases from J, with 11 bases in between. Germline V gene data show CDR1 as LNHDA and CDR2 as SQIVND (reference sequence). The CDR3 contains 11 residues. In nucleotides, the CDR3 is TGTGCCACCAAGGGGGTTTACGAGCAGTACTTC. As protein: CATKGVYEQYF.

The CDR3 region has the DNA TGCGCCAGCAGCTTGATACTAGCGGGGGGACCGGATACGCAGTATTTT. This gives the protein CASSLILAGGPDTQYF. This chain connects TRBV5-1 to TRBJ2-3; TRBD2 matches at 12 bases. From germline, CDR1 is SGHRS and CDR2 YFSETQ. V shed 1 base and J 6 bases; nucleotides not matched to a gene: 6. CDR3 length: 16 residues.

The chain couples TRBV25-1 to TRBJ1-2, with 8 positions matching TRBD1. The CDR3 length is 13 residues. V gave up 4 bases and J gave up 9 bases; unmatched junction bases: 7. Germline V gene lookup returns CDR1 MGHDK and CDR2 SYGVNS. CDR3 region: CASSGHRGVSYTF. CDR3 nucleotide sequence: TGTGCCAGCAGTGGACACAGGGGGGTGAGCTACACCTTC.

The rearrangement links TRBV30 to TRBJ1-2, with D maybe TRBD1 (6 bases). Trimming took 5 bases from V and 5 from J, leaving 18 bases between them. The CDR3 totals 14 residues. Germline V gene lookup returns CDR1 GTSNPN and CDR2 SVGIG (reference sequence). CDR3 sequence (DNA): TGTGCCTGGTCCTCCCGAGGGGGGGTTTATGGCTACACCTTC. This codes for CAWSSRGGVYGYTF.

The chain is built from TRBV7-9 and TRBJ2-5, with TRBD1 as a possible D gene (7 bases). V was shortened by 7 bases and J by 5 bases, with 20 bases between the two germline ends. Germline CDR1 reads SEHNR; CDR2 reads FQNEAQ (reference sequence). The CDR3 sequence is 15 residues long. The CDR3 nucleotides are TGTGCCAGCACCACCCGACAGGGAGGAGTGGAGACCCAGTACTTC. Protein: CASTTRQGGVETQYF.

The V and J genes are TRBV5-1 and TRBJ2-7; the match to TRBD1 covers 7 bases. Losses at the gene ends were 1 base for V and 4 bases for J; bases not matched to a gene: 2. Germline CDR1 reads SGHRS; CDR2 reads YFSETQ. The CDR3 is 13 residues long. CDR3 sequence reads: CASSLSGGYEQYV. The CDR3 DNA is TGCGCCAGCAGCTTGTCAGGGGGATACGAGCAGTACGTC.

The chain links TRBV6-5 to TRBJ2-3; tentative D call: TRBD2 (5 bases). V lost 1 base to trimming and J lost 4 bases, with 9 bases between them. CDR1 and CDR2 (germline): MNHEY, SVGAGI. The CDR3 is made up of 14 amino acids. The DNA of the CDR3 is TGTGCCAGCAGTTACTTAGGACTTTCAGATACGCAGTATTTT. Amino acids: CASSYLGLSDTQYF.

In regard to this clone: The sample holds other DNA sequences that translate to the same CDR3. This chain connects TRBV5-1 to TRBJ2-3, with 11 bases lining up with TRBD2. The CDR3 length is 16 residues. Germline CDR1 SGHRS, CDR2 YFSETQ. Trimming removed 8 bases from V and 3 bases from J; junction bases left unmatched: 11. CDR3 nucleotide sequence: TGCGCCAGTGCGAGGACTAGCGGGCAAGGTACAGATACGCAGTATTTT. Translated, it gives CASARTSGQGTDTQYF. Variable domain in full (rest from reference TRBV5-1 and TRBJ2-3): KAGVTQTPRYLIKTRGQQVTLSCSPISGHRSVSWYQQTPGQGLQFLFEYFSETQRNKGNFPGRFSGRQFSNSRSEMNVSTLELGDSALYLCASARTSGQGTDTQYFGPGTRLTVL.

This chain connects TRBV5-6 to TRBJ1-6, with 9 bases fitting TRBD1. The CDR3 sequence is 17 residues long. The V gene's germline CDR1 is SGHDT and CDR2 YYEEEE. V lost 4 bases to trimming and J lost 0 bases; unmatched junction nucleotides: 5. DNA for the CDR3: TGTGCCAGCAGCGATGGGACAGGGAGCTCCTATAATTCACCCCTCCACTTT. Translation gives CASSDGTGSSYNSPLHF.

This clone was detected only a few times. The chain has TRBV6-4 and TRBJ1-2; TRBD1 might be the D (5 bases). V lost 5 bases and J 6 bases, leaving 16 bases between the germline ends. Germline loops: CDR1 MRHNA, CDR2 SNTAGT. This CDR3 has 14 residues. CDR3 region: CASSSWGGANGYTF. In nucleotides, the CDR3 is TGTGCCAGCAGTAGCTGGGGAGGGGCGAATGGCTACACCTTC.

This clone was recorded a few times. CDR3 sequence (DNA): TGCGCCAGCAGCCAATCTAGCGGGAGCATCGGGGAGCTGTTTTTT. It yields the protein CASSQSSGSIGELFF. The V gene is TRBV5-1, the J gene TRBJ2-2, with 10 bases identical to TRBD2. The junction had 7 bases not matched to a gene; V was cut back by 4 bases and J by 7 bases. Per the germline V gene, CDR1 is SGHRS and CDR2 is YFSETQ. The CDR3 covers 15 residues. The full variable domain, in which reference TRBV5-1 and TRBJ2-2 provide the parts outside the CDR3, is KAGVTQTPRYLIKTRGQQVTLSCSPISGHRSVSWYQQTPGQGLQFLFEYFSETQRNKGNFPGRFSGRQFSNSRSEMNVSTLELGDSALYLCASSQSSGSIGELFFGEGSRLTVL.

The chain employs TRBV2 and TRBJ1-5, with D possibly matching TRBD1 (6 bases). The V end lost 2 bases, the J end lost 5 bases, and 13 bases lay between the germline ends. This CDR3 region has 15 residues. Germline assignment: CDR1 SNHLY and CDR2 FYNNEI. CDR3 sequence: CASSELGDIYQPQHF. Written as DNA, the CDR3 is TGTGCCAGCAGTGAACTGGGGGACATTTATCAGCCCCAGCATTTT. Together with reference TRBV2 and TRBJ1-5, the CDR3 gives the full variable domain: EPEVTQTPSHQVTQMGQEVILRCVPISNHLYFYWYRQILGQKVEFLVSFYNNEISEKSEIFDDQFSVERPDGSNFTLKIRSTKLEDSAMYFCASSELGDIYQPQHFGDGTRLSIL.

The chain has TRBV12-5 and TRBJ2-3; TRBD2 agrees at 11 bases. The CDR3 is 13 residues long. The germline CDR1 and CDR2 sequences are LGHNT and FRNRAP. Losses at the gene ends were 9 bases for V and 5 bases for J; bases not matched to a gene: 4. CDR3 in amino acids: CASKTSGVDTQYF. The DNA of the CDR3 is TGTGCTAGCAAGACTAGCGGGGTAGATACGCAGTATTTT.

The chain uses TRBV29-1 and TRBJ2-1; D is possibly TRBD2 (6 bases). The CDR3 totals 13 residues. Germline CDR1 SQVTM, CDR2 ANQGSEA. V was pared by 4 bases and J by 7 bases, with 14 bases between. The CDR3 sequence is CSVGVRGFNEQFF. The CDR3 nucleotides are TGCAGCGTTGGGGTGCGGGGTTTTAATGAGCAGTTCTTC.

V and J are TRBV9 and TRBJ2-3, with 7 nucleotides matching TRBD1. The CDR3 runs to 16 residues. V lost 0 bases, J lost 4 bases, and 8 bases stayed unmatched. Germline V gene lookup returns CDR1 SGDLS and CDR2 YYNGEE. DNA for the CDR3: TGTGCCAGCAGCGTAGCGGGGACAGCGATTTCAGATACGCAGTATTTT. Translated, it gives CASSVAGTAISDTQYF.

The rearrangement links TRBV10-1 to TRBJ1-2; TRBD1 agrees at 12 bases. The germline gives CDR1 WNHNN, CDR2 SYGVQD (reference sequence). The CDR3 extends over 14 amino acids. The V and J ends lost 4 bases and 6 bases, in that order; junction bases with no gene match: 3. As DNA, the CDR3 is TGCGCCAGCAGTGCGGGACAGGGGGCGGATGGCTACACCTTC. It yields the protein CASSAGQGADGYTF.

The V and J genes are TRBV7-8 and TRBJ2-5; no definite D call. V was clipped by 8 bases and J by 4 bases, with 5 bases between them. This CDR3 has 10 residues. The germline V gene encodes CDR1 SGHVS and CDR2 FQNEAQ. CDR3 DNA: TGTGCCAGCGCAGTAGAGACCCAGTACTTC. The encoded protein is CASAVETQYF. The variable domain in full, with the rest retrieved from reference TRBV7-8 and TRBJ2-5, is GAGVSQSPRYKVAKRGQDVALRCDPISGHVSLFWYQQALGQGPEFLTYFQNEAQLDKSGLPSDRFFAERPEGSVSTLKIQRTQQEDSAVYLCASAVETQYFGPGTRLLVL.

V gene TRBV11-2 combines with J gene TRBJ2-7, with D tentatively TRBD1 (5 bases). CDR1 and CDR2 from the germline V gene are SGHAT and FQNNGV. Trimming stripped 0 bases from V and 1 base from J, with 10 bases between. This CDR3 comprises 15 residues. CDR3 sequence reads: CASSLDVGVSYEQYF. The CDR3 DNA is TGTGCCAGCAGCTTAGATGTAGGGGTTTCCTACGAGCAGTACTTC. Looking up the rest from reference TRBV11-2 and TRBJ2-7 gives the full variable domain: EAGVAQSPRYKIIEKRQSVAFWCNPISGHATLYWYQQILGQGPKLLIQFQNNGVVDDSQLPKDRFSAERLKGVDSTLKIQPAKLEDSAVYLCASSLDVGVSYEQYFGPGTRLTVT.

Only a few counts were recorded for this clone. The chain employs TRBV10-2 and TRBJ2-5; 10 nucleotides agree with TRBD2. The trim removed 6 bases at V and 2 bases at J, leaving 18 bases unmatched. Germline V gene lookup returns CDR1 WSHSY and CDR2 SAAADI. The CDR3 spans 19 residues. This CDR3 reads CASSEASSGTLAGQETQYF. DNA for the CDR3: TGCGCCAGCAGCGAGGCCAGCAGTGGCACACTAGCGGGACAAGAGACCCAGTACTTC.

The rearrangement joins TRBV27 to TRBJ2-2; TRBD1 matches 7 bases. With 7 bases clipped from V and 5 bases from J, the junction kept 10 bases outside the gene matches. Germline CDR1 is MNHEY and CDR2 is SMNVEV (reference sequence). The CDR3 totals 15 residues. As DNA, the CDR3 is TGTGCCAGCACCCTGGGACAGACCAGGACCGGGGAGCTGTTTTTT. Residues: CASTLGQTRTGELFF.

The chain recombines TRBV2 with TRBJ2-1, with a weak D call TRBD2 (5 bases). The CDR3 is 13 amino acids. Trimming pared 7 bases from V and 3 bases from J, leaving 10 bases between. Germline V gene lookup returns CDR1 SNHLY and CDR2 FYNNEI. CDR3 loop: CASNGINYNEQFF. In DNA form, the CDR3 reads TGTGCCAGCAACGGGATCAACTACAATGAGCAGTTCTTC.